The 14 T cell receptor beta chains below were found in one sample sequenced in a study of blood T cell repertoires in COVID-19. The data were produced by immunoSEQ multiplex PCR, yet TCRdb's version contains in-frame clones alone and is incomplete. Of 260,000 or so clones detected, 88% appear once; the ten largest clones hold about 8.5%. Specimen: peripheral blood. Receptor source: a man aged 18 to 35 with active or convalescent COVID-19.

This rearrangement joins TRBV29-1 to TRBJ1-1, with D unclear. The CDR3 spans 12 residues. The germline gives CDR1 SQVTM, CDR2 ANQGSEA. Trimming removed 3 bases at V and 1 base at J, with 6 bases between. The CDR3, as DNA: TGCAGCGTTGATGAGGGGAACACTGAAGCTTTCTTT. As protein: CSVDEGNTEAFF.

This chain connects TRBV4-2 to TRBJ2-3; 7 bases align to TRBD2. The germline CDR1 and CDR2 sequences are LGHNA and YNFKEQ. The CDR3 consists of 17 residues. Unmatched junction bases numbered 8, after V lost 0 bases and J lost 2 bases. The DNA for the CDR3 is TGTGCCAGCAGCCAAGATAAACGGGGACTATCCACAGATACGCAGTATTTT. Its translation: CASSQDKRGLSTDTQYF.

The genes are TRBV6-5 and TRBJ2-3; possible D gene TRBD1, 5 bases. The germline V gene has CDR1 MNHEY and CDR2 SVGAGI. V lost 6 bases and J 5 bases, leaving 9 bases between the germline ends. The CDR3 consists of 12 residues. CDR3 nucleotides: TGTGCCAGCAGGGGGCCCAGAGATACGCAGTATTTT. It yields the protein CASRGPRDTQYF.

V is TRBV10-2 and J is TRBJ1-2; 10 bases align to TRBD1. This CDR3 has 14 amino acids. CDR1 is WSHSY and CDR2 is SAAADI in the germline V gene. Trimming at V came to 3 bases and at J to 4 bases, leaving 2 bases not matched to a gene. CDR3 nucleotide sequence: TGCGCCAGCAGTGATGGGACAGGGGCCTATGGCTACACCTTC. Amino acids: CASSDGTGAYGYTF.

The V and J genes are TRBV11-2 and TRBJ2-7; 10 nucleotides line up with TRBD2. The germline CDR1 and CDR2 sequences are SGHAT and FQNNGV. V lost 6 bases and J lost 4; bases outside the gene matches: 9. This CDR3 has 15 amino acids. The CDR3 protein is CASSVSAGGPYEQYF. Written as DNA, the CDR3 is TGTGCCAGCAGTGTATCAGCGGGGGGGCCGTACGAGCAGTACTTC.

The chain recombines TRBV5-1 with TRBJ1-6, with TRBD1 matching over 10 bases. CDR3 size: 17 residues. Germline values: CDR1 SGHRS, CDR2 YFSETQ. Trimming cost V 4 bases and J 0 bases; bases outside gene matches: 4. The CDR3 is CASSVTGGSSYNSPLHF. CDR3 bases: TGCGCCAGCAGCGTGACAGGGGGCAGCTCCTATAATTCACCCCTCCACTTT.

DNA for the CDR3: TGTGCCAGCAGCCAGGGACAGTTGGTCACCGGGGAGCTGTTTTTT. Its translation: CASSQGQLVTGELFF. V usage is TRBV5-4 and J usage is TRBJ2-2; 7 bases map to TRBD1. J lost 4 bases, V lost 4 bases, and 7 bases had no gene match. The CDR3 spans 15 residues. Germline CDR1 SGHNT, CDR2 YYREEE (reference sequence).

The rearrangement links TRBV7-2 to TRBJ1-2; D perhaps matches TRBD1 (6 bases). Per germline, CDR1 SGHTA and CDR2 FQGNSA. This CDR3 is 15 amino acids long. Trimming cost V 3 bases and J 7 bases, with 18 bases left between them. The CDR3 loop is CASSFSGASTVGYTF. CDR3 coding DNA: TGTGCCAGCAGCTTCTCAGGGGCCTCGACAGTTGGCTACACCTTC.

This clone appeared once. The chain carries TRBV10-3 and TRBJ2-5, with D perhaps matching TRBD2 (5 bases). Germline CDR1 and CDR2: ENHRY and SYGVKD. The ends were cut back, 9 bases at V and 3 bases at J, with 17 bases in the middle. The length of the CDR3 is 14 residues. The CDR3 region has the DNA TGTGCCATGGGTAACGGGAATCCTGAAGAGACCCAGTACTTC. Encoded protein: CAMGNGNPEETQYF.

Here the CDR3 DNA reads TGTGCCAGCAGCTTGAACAAATATAGCAATCAGCCCCAGCATTTT. The encoded protein is CASSLNKYSNQPQHF. V and J are TRBV5-5 and TRBJ1-5; D is ambiguous. Trimming removed 1 base at V and 0 bases at J, with 8 bases between. The CDR3 is made up of 15 amino acids. CDR1 is SGHKS, CDR2 YYEKEE, per germline (reference sequence).

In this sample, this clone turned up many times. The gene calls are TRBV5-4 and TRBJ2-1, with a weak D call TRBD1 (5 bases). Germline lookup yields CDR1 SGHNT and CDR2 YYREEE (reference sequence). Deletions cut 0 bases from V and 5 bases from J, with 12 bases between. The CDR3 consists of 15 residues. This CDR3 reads CASSLVARVDNEQFF. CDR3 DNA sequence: TGTGCCAGCAGCTTGGTAGCCAGGGTTGACAATGAGCAGTTCTTC. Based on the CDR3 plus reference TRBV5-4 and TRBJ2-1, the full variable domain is ETGVTQSPTHLIKTRGQQVTLRCSSQSGHNTVSWYQQALGQGPQFIFQYYREEENGRGNFPPRFSGLQFPNYSSELNVNALELDDSALYLCASSLVARVDNEQFFGPGTRLTVL.

In DNA form, the CDR3 reads TGTGCCAGCACCATGGCAGGGGTAAAAGGCTACACCTTC. Protein product: CASTMAGVKGYTF. The chain has TRBV6-6 and TRBJ1-2; a possible D gene is TRBD1 (6 bases). The ends were cut back, 7 bases at V and 8 bases at J, with 17 bases in the middle. The CDR3 has 13 residues. The germline V gene encodes CDR1 MNHNY and CDR2 SVGAGI (reference sequence).

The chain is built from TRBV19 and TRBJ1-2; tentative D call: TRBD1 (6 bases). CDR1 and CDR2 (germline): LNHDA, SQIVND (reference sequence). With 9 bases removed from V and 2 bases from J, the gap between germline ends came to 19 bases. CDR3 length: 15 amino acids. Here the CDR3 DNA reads TGTGCCAGCCTGCCGGCTGGGACACTAAACTATGGCTACACCTTC. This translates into CASLPAGTLNYGYTF.

CDR3 amino acids: CASSPRGVGPGGQFF. The CDR3 DNA is TGTGCCAGCAGTCCACGGGGGGTGGGACCTGGCGGGCAGTTCTTC. The chain employs TRBV6-5 and TRBJ2-1; 7 bases are shared with TRBD2. The CDR3 has 15 residues. The V segment lost 5 bases and the J segment 12 bases; nucleotides outside the gene matches: 16. Germline-derived CDR1 and CDR2 are MNHEY and SVGAGI.